This T cell receptor beta chain was observed in a study of CD8 T cells in Susac syndrome. On the study more broadly: Sequenced Susac syndrome patients included over 5 with active disease and fewer than ten who were in remission.

RNA totalling about 0.5 to 1 ug underwent reverse transcription with random hexamers. A single record per CDR3 protein comes from TCRdb applying MiXCR to the immunoSEQ multiplex PCR reads. The sample lists some 130,000 distinct CDR3 sequences; approximately 95% were seen once. This CDR3 is built from 14 residues. Looked up from germline, CDR1 is SGHRS and CDR2 is YFSETQ. Trimming cost V 2 bases and J 7 bases; bases outside gene matches: 6. The specimen sequenced was CD8+ T cells from PBMCs. The TCR was taken from a human donor with Susac syndrome. The chain links TRBV5-1 to TRBJ2-3; TRBD1 agrees at 8 bases. CDR3 sequence: CASSFGGTGNTQYF. CDR3 DNA: TGCGCCAGCAGCTTCGGCGGGACAGGAAATACGCAGTATTTT.